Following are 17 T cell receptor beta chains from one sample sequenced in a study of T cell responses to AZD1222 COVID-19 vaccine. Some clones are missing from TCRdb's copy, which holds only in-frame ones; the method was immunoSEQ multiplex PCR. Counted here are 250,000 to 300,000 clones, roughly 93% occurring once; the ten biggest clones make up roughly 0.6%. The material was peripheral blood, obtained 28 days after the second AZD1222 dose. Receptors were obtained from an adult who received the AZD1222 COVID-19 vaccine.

Here the CDR3 reads CASTKQENTEAFF. The CDR3 nucleotides read TGTGCCAGCACTAAGCAGGAGAACACTGAAGCTTTCTTT. V and J are TRBV2 and TRBJ1-1; no definite D call. V lost 7 bases, J lost 1 base, and 10 bases lay in between. Per the germline V gene, CDR1 is SNHLY and CDR2 is FYNNEI. The CDR3 totals 13 residues.

CDR3 region: CASSDPGQGPPYGYTF. CDR3 sequence (DNA): TGTGCCAGCAGTGACCCAGGACAGGGCCCTCCCTATGGCTACACCTTC. J is TRBJ1-2 and V is TRBV25-1, with 8 bases identical to TRBD1. Unmatched junction bases numbered 10, after V lost 3 bases and J lost 4 bases. The length of the CDR3 is 16 residues. Germline V lookup: CDR1 MGHDK, CDR2 SYGVNS.

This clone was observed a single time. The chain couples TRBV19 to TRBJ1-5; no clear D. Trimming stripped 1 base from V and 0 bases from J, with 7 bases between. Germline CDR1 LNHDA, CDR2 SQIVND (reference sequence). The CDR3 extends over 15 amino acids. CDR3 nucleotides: TGTGCCAGTAGTATAGTATCCTATAGCAATCAGCCCCAGCATTTT. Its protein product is CASSIVSYSNQPQHF.

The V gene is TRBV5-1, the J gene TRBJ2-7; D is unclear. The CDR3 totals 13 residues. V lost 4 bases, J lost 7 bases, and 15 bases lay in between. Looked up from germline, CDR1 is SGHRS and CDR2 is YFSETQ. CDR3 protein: CASSADWLGEQYF. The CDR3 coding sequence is TGCGCCAGCAGCGCCGACTGGCTGGGGGAGCAGTACTTC.

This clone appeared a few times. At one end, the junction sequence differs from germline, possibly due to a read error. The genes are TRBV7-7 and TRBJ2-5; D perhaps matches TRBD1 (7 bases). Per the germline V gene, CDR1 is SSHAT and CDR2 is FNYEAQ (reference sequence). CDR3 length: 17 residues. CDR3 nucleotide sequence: TGTGCTAGCAGCCAGGGGGGCCTACAGGGCCTCCAAGAGACCCAGTACTTC. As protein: CASSQGGLQGLQETQYF.

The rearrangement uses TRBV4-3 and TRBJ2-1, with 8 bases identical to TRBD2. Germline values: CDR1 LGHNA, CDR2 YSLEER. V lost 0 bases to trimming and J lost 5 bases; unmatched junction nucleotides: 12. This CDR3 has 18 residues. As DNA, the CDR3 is TGCGCCAGCAGCCAAGATCCCCCCGGCGGGAGGCTCGACAATGAGCAGTTCTTC. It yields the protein CASSQDPPGGRLDNEQFF.

CDR3 nucleotide sequence: TGTGCCAGCAAGAGGGGGCTTGGCACTGAAGCTTTCTTT. This sequence encodes CASKRGLGTEAFF. The chain carries TRBV2 and TRBJ1-1; TRBD1 aligns across 7 bases. The germline V gene encodes CDR1 SNHLY and CDR2 FYNNEI. Trimming removed 7 bases from V and 4 bases from J; junction bases left unmatched: 6. The CDR3 has 13 amino acids.

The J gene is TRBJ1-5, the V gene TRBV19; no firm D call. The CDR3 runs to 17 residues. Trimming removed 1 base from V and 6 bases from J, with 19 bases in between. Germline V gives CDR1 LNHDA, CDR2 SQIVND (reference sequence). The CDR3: CASSIVGIGPSFQPQHF. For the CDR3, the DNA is TGTGCCAGTAGTATAGTGGGAATTGGACCCAGCTTTCAGCCCCAGCATTTT. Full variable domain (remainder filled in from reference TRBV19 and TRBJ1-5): DGGITQSPKYLFRKEGQNVTLSCEQNLNHDAMYWYRQDPGQGLRLIYYSQIVNDFQKGDIAEGYSVSREKKESFPLTVTSAQKNPTAFYLCASSIVGIGPSFQPQHFGDGTRLSIL.

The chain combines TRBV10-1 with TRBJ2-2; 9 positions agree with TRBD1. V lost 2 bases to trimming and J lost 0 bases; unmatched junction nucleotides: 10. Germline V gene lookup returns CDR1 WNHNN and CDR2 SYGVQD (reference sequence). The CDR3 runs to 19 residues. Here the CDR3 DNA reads TGCGCCAGCAGTGAGGGGGGACAGGGCCGCTTTGCGAACACCGGGGAGCTGTTTTTT. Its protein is CASSEGGQGRFANTGELFF.

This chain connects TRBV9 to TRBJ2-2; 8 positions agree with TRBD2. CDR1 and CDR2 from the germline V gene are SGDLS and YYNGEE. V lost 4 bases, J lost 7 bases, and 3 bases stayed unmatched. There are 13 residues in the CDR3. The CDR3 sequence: CASSRRGVGELFF. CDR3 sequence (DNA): TGTGCCAGCAGCCGGCGGGGGGTCGGGGAGCTGTTTTTT. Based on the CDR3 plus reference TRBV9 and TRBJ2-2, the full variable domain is DSGVTQTPKHLITATGQRVTLRCSPRSGDLSVYWYQQSLDQGLQFLIQYYNGEERAKGNILERFSAQQFPDLHSELNLSSLELGDSALYFCASSRRGVGELFFGEGSRLTVL.

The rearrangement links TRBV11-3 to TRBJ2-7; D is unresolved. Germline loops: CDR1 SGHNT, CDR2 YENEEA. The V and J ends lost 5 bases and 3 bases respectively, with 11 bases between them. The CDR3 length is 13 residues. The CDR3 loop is CASSRTQSYEQYF. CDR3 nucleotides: TGTGCCAGCAGCCGGACCCAAAGCTACGAGCAGTACTTC.

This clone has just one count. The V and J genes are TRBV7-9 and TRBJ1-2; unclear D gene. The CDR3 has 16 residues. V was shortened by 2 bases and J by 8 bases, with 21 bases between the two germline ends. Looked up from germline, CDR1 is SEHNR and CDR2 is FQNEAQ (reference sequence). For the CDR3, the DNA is TGTGCCAGCAGCTTACCGGAGGGATTCACCTTCGCGGGCTACACCTTC. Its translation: CASSLPEGFTFAGYTF. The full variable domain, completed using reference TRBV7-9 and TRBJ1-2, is DTGVSQNPRHKITKRGQNVTFRCDPISEHNRLYWYRQTLGQGPEFLTYFQNEAQLEKSRLLSDRFSAERPKGSFSTLEIQRTEQGDSAMYLCASSLPEGFTFAGYTFGSGTRLTVV.

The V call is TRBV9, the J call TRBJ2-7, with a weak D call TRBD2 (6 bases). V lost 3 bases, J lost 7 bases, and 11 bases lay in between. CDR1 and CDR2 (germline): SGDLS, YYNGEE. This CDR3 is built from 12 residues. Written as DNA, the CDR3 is TGTGCCAGCAGCGGGGACTCGTGGGAGCAGTACTTC. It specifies CASSGDSWEQYF.

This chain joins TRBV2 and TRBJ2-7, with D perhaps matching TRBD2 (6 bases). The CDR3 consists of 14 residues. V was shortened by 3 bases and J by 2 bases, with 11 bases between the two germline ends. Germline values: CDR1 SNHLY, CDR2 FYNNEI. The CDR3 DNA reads TGTGCCAGCAGTGATCGGGAGATCGCCTACGAGCAGTACTTC. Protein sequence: CASSDREIAYEQYF. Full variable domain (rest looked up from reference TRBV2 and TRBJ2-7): EPEVTQTPSHQVTQMGQEVILRCVPISNHLYFYWYRQILGQKVEFLVSFYNNEISEKSEIFDDQFSVERPDGSNFTLKIRSTKLEDSAMYFCASSDREIAYEQYFGPGTRLTVT.

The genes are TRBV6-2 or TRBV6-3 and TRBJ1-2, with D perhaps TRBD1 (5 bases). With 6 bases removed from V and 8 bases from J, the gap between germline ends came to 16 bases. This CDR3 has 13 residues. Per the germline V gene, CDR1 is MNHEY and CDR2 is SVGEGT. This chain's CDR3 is CASSLRGGTGYTF. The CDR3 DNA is TGTGCCAGCAGCCTTCGTGGGGGGACCGGCTACACCTTC.

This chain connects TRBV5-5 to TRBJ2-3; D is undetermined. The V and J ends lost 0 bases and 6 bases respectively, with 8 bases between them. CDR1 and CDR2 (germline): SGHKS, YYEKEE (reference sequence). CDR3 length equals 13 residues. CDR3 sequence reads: CASSLGVGDTQYF. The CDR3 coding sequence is TGTGCCAGCAGCTTGGGGGTAGGGGATACGCAGTATTTT.

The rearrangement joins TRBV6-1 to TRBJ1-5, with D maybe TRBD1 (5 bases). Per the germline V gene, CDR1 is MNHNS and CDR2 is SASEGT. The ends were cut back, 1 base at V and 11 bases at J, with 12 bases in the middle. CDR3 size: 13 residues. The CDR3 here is CASSEVGAPSQHF. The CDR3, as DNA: TGTGCCAGCAGTGAAGTAGGGGCTCCATCCCAGCATTTT.